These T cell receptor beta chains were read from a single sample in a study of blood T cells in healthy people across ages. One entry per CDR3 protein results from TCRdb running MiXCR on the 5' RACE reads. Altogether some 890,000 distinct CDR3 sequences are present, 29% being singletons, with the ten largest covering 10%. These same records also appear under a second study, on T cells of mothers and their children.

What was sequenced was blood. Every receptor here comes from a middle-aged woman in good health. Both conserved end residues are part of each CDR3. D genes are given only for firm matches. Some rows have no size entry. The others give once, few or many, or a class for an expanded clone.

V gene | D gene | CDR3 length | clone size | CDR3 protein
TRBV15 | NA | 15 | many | CATSSPGDPQETQYF
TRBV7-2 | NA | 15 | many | CASSARQERASEQFF
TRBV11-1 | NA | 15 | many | CASSPPWGSSYEQYF
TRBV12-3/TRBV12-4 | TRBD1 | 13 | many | CASGTAHGSPLHF
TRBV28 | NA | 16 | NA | CASSSPSTGLSEKLFF
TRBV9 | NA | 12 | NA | CASGIIGGEQYF
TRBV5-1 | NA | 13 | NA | CASSLAVADTQYF
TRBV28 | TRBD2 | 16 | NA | CASALQGTSGFYEQYF
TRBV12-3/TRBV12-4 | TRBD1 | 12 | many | CASSLDRVEQYF
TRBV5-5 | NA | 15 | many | CASSFSAVSYNEQFF
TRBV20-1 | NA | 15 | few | CSARNHRGSSYEQYF
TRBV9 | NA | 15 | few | CASSVELAPTDTQYF
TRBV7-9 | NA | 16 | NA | CASSAQDTGYTGELFF
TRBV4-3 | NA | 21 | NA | CASSQELGGSGRSPAKNIQYF
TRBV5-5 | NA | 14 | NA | CASSTTQGDYGYTF
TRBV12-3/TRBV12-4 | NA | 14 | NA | CASGARGTGNTIYF
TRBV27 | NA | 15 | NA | CASSPRTGADYGYTF
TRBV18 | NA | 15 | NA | CASSPSDRKNEKLFF
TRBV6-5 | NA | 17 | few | CASSSSSQGASSYGYTF
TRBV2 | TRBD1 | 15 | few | CASSVRDRVGNEQFF
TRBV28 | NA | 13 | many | CASSFDRYNEQFF
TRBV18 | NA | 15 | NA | CASTPGGGPADTQYF
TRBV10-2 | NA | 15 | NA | CASSEQSPSNYGYTF
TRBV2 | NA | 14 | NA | CTSSVKAGKETQYF
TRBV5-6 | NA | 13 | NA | CASSWSTNEKLFF
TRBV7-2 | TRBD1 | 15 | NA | CASSRTGTLNQPQHF
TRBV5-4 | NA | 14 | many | CASSLTVANYGYTF
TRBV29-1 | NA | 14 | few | CSVEVGLAKNMQYF
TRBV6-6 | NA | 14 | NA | CASSYSRGETEAFF
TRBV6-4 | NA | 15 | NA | CASSSLGTPHNEQFF
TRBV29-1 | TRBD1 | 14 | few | CSVGEQGVPDTQYF
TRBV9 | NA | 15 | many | CASSVAAGGNNEQFF
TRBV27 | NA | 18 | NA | CASSLSSIRGGRNQPQHF
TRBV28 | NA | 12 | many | CASRTPGYEQYF
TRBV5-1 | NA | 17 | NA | CASSLGQPSSGANVLTF
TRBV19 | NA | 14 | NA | CASSIGRLNSPLHF
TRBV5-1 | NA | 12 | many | CASSFENTEAFF
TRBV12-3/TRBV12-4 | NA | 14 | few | CASSLKGRAGELFF
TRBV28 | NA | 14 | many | CASSPSPTGNEQFF
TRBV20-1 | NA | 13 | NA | CSASLNRNTEAFF
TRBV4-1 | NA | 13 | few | CASSQTAREPQHF
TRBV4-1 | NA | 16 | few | CASGQGGERSRYGYTF
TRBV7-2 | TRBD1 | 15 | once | CASSFPGQGTHGYTF